A selection of T cell receptor beta chains follows, all from one sample in a study of cytomegalovirus exposure and HLA in healthy donors. The protocol was immunoSEQ multiplex PCR, while the TCRdb copy is restricted to in-frame clones and leaves out a portion. The profile covers 65,000 to 100,000 clones, with approximately 80% appearing a single time and roughly 3% taken by the ten largest. The sample taken for sequencing was PBMCs. These receptors all stem from a man aged 35 to 55 in good health and CMV-seronegative. Each CDR3 is given without its conserved first and last residue. Size is stated for part of the rows, as once, few or many counts, or as a class when the clone is expanded.

TRBJ1-3 TRBV4-1 . ASSQGSVGVGNTIY
TRBJ2-2 TRBV27 . ASSPQGTTGELF
TRBJ2-2 TRBV18 . ASSPRQGELF
TRBJ1-1 TRBV25-1 . ASSAYRGPGTEAF
TRBJ2-1 TRBV19 . ASSIPQGNYNEQF
TRBJ1-6 TRBV5-6 few ASSWGPGQANSPLH
TRBJ1-1 TRBV2 few ATPQEGSYTEAF
TRBJ2-2 TRBV4-2 . ASSQRDNTGELF
TRBJ1-1 TRBV7-9 . SSSLVGGTEAF
TRBJ1-2 TRBV27 . ASSLLATTWGYT
TRBJ1-2 TRBV4-3 . ASSHRQGGGYT
TRBJ2-3 TRBV6-4 . ASALGGTSTDTQY
TRBJ2-1 TRBV7-9 few ASSSSGQGAANEQF
TRBJ1-5 TRBV7-6 . ASSLDPGNQPQH
TRBJ1-4 TRBV28 . ASSFEGARKLF
TRBJ1-3 TRBV28 . ASLSGGPLSGNTIY
TRBJ2-2 TRBV12-2 . ASRLVVPRLTGGVHTGELF
TRBJ2-1 TRBV4-1 . ASSRDRVINEQF
TRBJ1-2 TRBV7-2 few ASSSVEGVSGYT
TRBJ2-3 TRBV28 once ASSLSSGGAADTQY
TRBJ1-5 TRBV28 . ASQYRGQQPQH
TRBJ2-3 TRBV7-8 . ASSLVRERGDTQY
TRBJ1-1 TRBV30 . AWSPGRVNTEAF
TRBJ2-5 TRBV5-6 . ASSWGVGETQY
TRBJ2-3 TRBV19 . ASRDRGRTDTQY
TRBJ1-4 TRBV5-1 . ASSTEFNEKLF
TRBJ1-5 TRBV21-1 . ASSPVSGVYSNQPQH
TRBJ2-2 TRBV2 . ASSETYQGVGNGELF
TRBJ2-1 TRBV2 . ASSSLAGNSYNEQF
TRBJ2-3 TRBV9 . ASSVIAGTTDTQY
TRBJ2-1 TRBV4-1 . ASSQPTSGNRYNEQF
TRBJ2-5 TRBV11-3 . ASSLASGGQETQY
TRBJ2-3 TRBV6-1 few ASSSGGDLTDTQY
TRBJ2-2 TRBV7-2 . ASSLVSGNTGELF
TRBJ1-6 TRBV28 . ASSSPGSSYNSPLH
TRBJ2-6 TRBV6-6 . ASRGDRDSGANVLT
TRBJ1-2 TRBV5-1 . ASSLAQGLYGYT
TRBJ2-2 TRBV10-2 few ASRTSGGATGELF
TRBJ2-2 TRBV7-9 . SSSLGQVNTGELF
TRBJ2-3 TRBV7-3 . ASSQLATDTQY
TRBJ1-1 TRBV19 . ASSFRWTGPLNTEAF
TRBJ1-1 TRBV5-4 . ASSSVPGQGEGAEAF
TRBJ1-2 TRBV28 . ASYLAGDARSYGYT
TRBJ2-3 TRBV9 few ASGTGGTDTQY
TRBJ1-6 TRBV28 . ASSFRDKRPLH
TRBJ1-1 TRBV21-1 few ASSNQPSTEAF